This T cell receptor beta chain was recovered during a study of T cell responses to AZD1222 COVID-19 vaccine (dated by TCRdb to the early 2020s). For the study in its entirety: A total of around 240 trial participants underwent TCR sequencing, of whom approximately 200 had received two doses of AZD1222 and approximately 26 had received two doses of the MenACWY control vaccine. Trial participants were enrolled by age into 18-55, 56-69 and 70-plus year subgroups, with around 150, 28 and 57 TCR-sequenced participants respectively. Overall study results and their limits: Epitopes outside the regions mutated in the B.1.351 and B.1.1.7 variants were reportedly recognized by nearly half of the unique spike-specific TCRs. Spike-specific TCR breadth and depth rose significantly after two AZD1222 doses compared with day 0 and with MenACWY recipients. No day 14 peak-response samples were available, so repertoires were characterized only after the peak T cell response. Conclusions about previously exposed vaccinees were limited because only six AZD1222 recipients were SARS-CoV-2 seropositive at baseline. The whole spike protein was spanned by vaccine-associated CD4 TCRs, and dominant responses were seen in regions 160-218 and 743-854. In the small 56-69-year group, the increase in depth fell short of significance, most likely because of low power. Most participants were white British and females outnumbered males, and the authors suggested that clonal diversity may have been underestimated.

CDR1 and CDR2 (SNHLY, FYNNEI) derive from the germline V gene. V gives up 5 bases and J gives up 4 bases, and the segment between their germline ends measures 2 bases. The CDR3, cysteine through phenylalanine, is 10 amino acids long. The retained sequence is limited to the CDR3, 30 bases, with the frame set at the first base. The CDR3 regions of human TCRbeta chains were subjected to immunosequencing. Turning to the authors' computational methods: Repertoire TCRs were matched against a reference library of SARS-CoV-2-specific TCRs generated with the MIRA antigen-specificity platform. Breadth was defined as the fraction of unique TCRs that were SARS-CoV-2-associated, and depth was defined as the fraction of total T cells that were SARS-CoV-2-associated. Using the MIRA data, each spike-specific TCR was assigned both to the spike region to which the TCR was reactive and to a CD4 or CD8 class. Log10-transformed breadth and depth values were compared by one-way ANOVA with Sidak's multiple comparisons tests. TCRdb holds this immuneACCESS table with in-frame rearrangements only. Some clones are missing; in checked studies, unresolved V genes explain under half, and the rest has no known cause. The V and J calls and clone size come from that table; D and trimming were worked out from the DNA. The sample table contains fewer than 250,000 clones; only one count was recorded for roughly 91% of them. The ten largest clonotypes hold about 1% of the sample.

About this clone: Its antigen is not yet known. Base qualities are not recorded, but no much larger clone differs from it by a single base.

The intended sense of this specimen's time point label: baseline before first vaccination. This sample's treatment or condition label indicates: meningococcal conjugate vaccine given as trial control. The vaccinee samples were drawn from two UK trials, COV001 and COV002, one of which was a single-blind randomized controlled phase 2/3 trial testing AZD1222 (ChAdOx1 nCoV-19) in healthy adults. For TCRbeta chain sequencing, PBMC samples were collected from trial participants at day 0 and at day 28 after the second dose. The sample was peripheral blood, taken on day 0 of MenACWY control vaccination. The sequence is built from TRBV2 and TRBJ2-5; the D gene is unclear. This clonotype was sampled from an adult in good health. The CDR3 corresponds to CASSSETQYF. The sequence in DNA is TGTGCCAGCAGTTCAGAGACCCAGTACTTC.